The 26 T cell receptor beta chains below were found in one sample sequenced in a study of blood T cell repertoires in COVID-19. The data were produced by immunoSEQ multiplex PCR, yet TCRdb's version contains in-frame clones alone and is incomplete. The data hold 310,000 or so clones, with roughly 90% observed a single time. Material: peripheral blood. These receptors were taken from a woman aged 25 to 39 with COVID-19, enrolled during active disease.

V gene TRBV6-5 combines with J gene TRBJ2-3, with D possibly TRBD2 on 5 matching bases. CDR1 is MNHEY, CDR2 SVGAGI, per germline. The CDR3 runs 13 residues. V lost 6 bases, J lost 3 bases, and 10 bases lay in between. CDR3 region: CASRPPGTDTQYF. In nucleotides, the CDR3 is TGTGCCAGCAGACCCCCGGGGACAGATACGCAGTATTTT.

The J gene is TRBJ1-1, the V gene TRBV2, with D unclear. Germline loops: CDR1 SNHLY, CDR2 FYNNEI. This CDR3 comprises 17 residues. V was trimmed by 3 bases and J by 1 base, leaving 18 bases between them. The CDR3 here is CASSDGGSSGRNTEAFF. In nucleotides, the CDR3 is TGTGCCAGCAGTGATGGCGGATCTTCGGGGAGGAACACTGAAGCTTTCTTT.

This chain's CDR3 is CASKPLDPTYEQYF. The CDR3, as DNA: TGTGCCAGCAAACCCCTAGACCCGACCTACGAGCAGTACTTC. V is TRBV6-5 and J is TRBJ2-7; unclear D gene. Trimming cost V 7 bases and J 2 bases, with 15 bases left between them. Germline lookup yields CDR1 MNHEY and CDR2 SVGAGI. The CDR3 totals 14 residues.

This clone was seen only a few times. V gene TRBV27 combines with J gene TRBJ1-2; no definite D call. Germline V gives CDR1 MNHEY, CDR2 SMNVEV (reference sequence). The V and J ends lost 0 bases and 4 bases respectively, with 9 bases between them. This CDR3 has 14 amino acids. The CDR3 nucleotides are TGTGCCAGCAGTTTATCCAGCAGCGGCTATGGCTACACCTTC. It codes for CASSLSSSGYGYTF.

J is TRBJ1-5 and V is TRBV5-4, with a tentative D call TRBD1 (5 bases). Germline loops: CDR1 SGHNT, CDR2 YYREEE (reference sequence). The CDR3 sequence is 14 residues long. With 2 bases removed from V and 7 bases from J, the gap between germline ends came to 13 bases. CDR3: CASSLGGARQPQHF. As DNA, the CDR3 is TGTGCCAGCAGCTTAGGAGGGGCGAGGCAGCCCCAGCATTTT.

J is TRBJ2-3 and V is TRBV5-1; 9 bases agree with TRBD1. Per the germline V gene, CDR1 is SGHRS and CDR2 is YFSETQ. J was trimmed by 1 base and V by 0 bases; bases with no gene match: 6. The CDR3 consists of 17 residues. CDR3 in DNA: TGCGCCAGCAGCTTGGGCCCCAGGACAGGGGGCACAGATACGCAGTATTTT. Protein sequence: CASSLGPRTGGTDTQYF.

V and J are TRBV27 and TRBJ2-1; possibly TRBD2 for D (5 bases). V was trimmed by 7 bases and J by 2 bases, leaving 12 bases between them. Germline-derived CDR1 and CDR2 are MNHEY and SMNVEV (reference sequence). CDR3 length: 14 residues. CDR3 DNA: TGTGCCAGCACCGGGGAGAGGGCCTACAATGAGCAGTTCTTC. Amino acid sequence: CASTGERAYNEQFF.

The rearrangement joins TRBV6-2 or TRBV6-3 to TRBJ2-7; the match to TRBD2 covers 7 bases. The CDR3 contains 12 residues. V gave up 1 base and J gave up 6 bases; unmatched junction bases: 0. Germline V gene lookup returns CDR1 MNHEY and CDR2 SVGEGT. CDR3 bases: TGTGCCAGCAGTTACTGGGAGGGCGAGCAGTACTTC. Encoded protein: CASSYWEGEQYF.

V usage is TRBV5-1 and J usage is TRBJ2-6; TRBD2 might be the D (5 bases). Germline-derived CDR1 and CDR2 are SGHRS and YFSETQ. Trimming shortened V by 2 bases and J by 1 base, and 13 bases separated the two germline ends. CDR3 length equals 17 residues. CDR3 in amino acids: CASSFEGVVSGANVLTF. In DNA form, the CDR3 reads TGCGCCAGCAGCTTCGAGGGAGTGGTGTCTGGGGCCAACGTCCTGACTTTC.

The chain is built from TRBV12-3 or TRBV12-4 and TRBJ2-3; D uncertain. The CDR3 extends over 13 amino acids. Between the trimmed V and J ends, which lost 6 bases and 7 bases, there was a span of 14 bases. The CDR3 bases are TGTGCCAGCAGCCCTAGTACCCAGAATACGCAGTATTTT. Translating gives CASSPSTQNTQYF.

The sample holds one count of this clone. The chain uses TRBV10-1 and TRBJ1-2; 7 bases map to TRBD1. The CDR3 extends over 12 amino acids. Germline loops: CDR1 WNHNN, CDR2 SYGVQD (reference sequence). V dropped 5 bases and J dropped 4; count of bases not matched to a gene: 1. CDR3 amino acids: CASSPGGYGYTF. CDR3 DNA sequence: TGCGCCAGCAGTCCAGGGGGCTATGGCTACACCTTC.

The chain couples TRBV6-5 to TRBJ2-7, with 7 bases fitting TRBD1. The germline V gene has CDR1 MNHEY and CDR2 SVGAGI. CDR3 length: 13 amino acids. J gave up 2 bases and V 6 bases, and 4 bases lay outside the gene matches. The CDR3 DNA follows: TGTGCCAGCAGAAGACAGGGAGCCTACGAGCAGTACTTC. Its protein is CASRRQGAYEQYF.

The rearrangement uses TRBV7-2 and TRBJ2-7; possible D gene TRBD2, 6 bases. The CDR3 totals 15 residues. The germline V gene has CDR1 SGHTA and CDR2 FQGNSA. V lost 5 bases, J lost 3 bases, and 17 bases lay in between. The CDR3 loop reads CASSTSIADIYEQYF. Here the CDR3 DNA reads TGTGCCAGCAGCACCAGTATAGCGGACATCTACGAGCAGTACTTC.

This clone has just a few counts. The chain joins TRBV6-2 or TRBV6-3 to TRBJ2-7; a possible D gene is TRBD1 (6 bases). Looked up from germline, CDR1 is MNHEY and CDR2 is SVGEGT. Trimming took off 2 bases at V and 7 bases at J, with 12 bases between the two ends. The CDR3 runs 13 residues. CDR3 sequence reads: CASSYNRVREQYF. CDR3 coding DNA: TGTGCCAGCAGTTACAACAGGGTGAGAGAGCAGTACTTC.

The gene calls are TRBV18 and TRBJ2-5; the D gene is possibly TRBD1 (5 bases). This CDR3 spans 14 amino acids. V lost 5 bases to trimming and J lost 2 bases, with 12 bases between them. Per germline, CDR1 KGHSH and CDR2 LQKENI. The CDR3 loop reads CASSADKGQETQYF. The CDR3 nucleotides read TGTGCCAGCTCAGCGGACAAGGGGCAAGAGACCCAGTACTTC.

The chain uses TRBV5-6 and TRBJ1-1, with D possibly matching TRBD1 (5 bases). Between the trimmed V and J ends, which lost 1 base and 11 bases, there was a span of 12 bases. Germline V lookup: CDR1 SGHDT, CDR2 YYEEEE. This CDR3 is built from 12 residues. The CDR3 loop reads CASSLRTRGAFF. The DNA of the CDR3 is TGTGCCAGCAGCTTGCGTACTCGGGGGGCTTTCTTT.

The genes are TRBV30 and TRBJ1-1; D remains ambiguous. Deletions cut 7 bases from V and 0 bases from J, with 12 bases between. CDR1 is GTSNPN, CDR2 SVGIG, per germline (reference sequence). This CDR3 has 13 amino acids. CDR3 coding DNA: TGTGCCTCCGAGGCAGACCTGAACACTGAAGCTTTCTTT. Encoded protein: CASEADLNTEAFF.

The gene calls are TRBV2 and TRBJ2-1; 15 bases are a match to TRBD2. The CDR3 extends over 12 amino acids. V was clipped by 7 bases and J by 15 bases; unmatched bases: 4. Germline V gives CDR1 SNHLY, CDR2 FYNNEI. This CDR3 reads CASTKGLAGGFF. CDR3 in DNA: TGTGCCAGCACCAAGGGACTAGCGGGAGGGTTCTTC.

The chain links TRBV6-5 to TRBJ2-1; TRBD2 agrees at 14 bases. Trimming took 9 bases from V and 8 from J; bases not matched to a gene: 6. Germline CDR1 reads MNHEY; CDR2 reads SVGAGI. CDR3 length equals 14 residues. The CDR3 loop reads CASGTSGRRYEQFF. DNA for the CDR3: TGTGCCAGTGGGACTAGCGGGAGAAGATATGAGCAGTTCTTC.

In DNA form, the CDR3 reads TGTGCCAGCAATAGACGGGTGAACACTGAAGCTTTCTTT. Translating it yields CASNRRVNTEAFF. The V and J genes are TRBV6-5 and TRBJ1-1, with no clear D. V was shortened by 7 bases and J by 0 bases, with 9 bases between the two germline ends. The CDR3 is 13 amino acids. Germline loops: CDR1 MNHEY, CDR2 SVGAGI.

The chain couples TRBV7-2 to TRBJ2-1; D might be TRBD2 (5 bases). Trimming cost V 1 base and J 6 bases, with 16 bases left between them. Germline loops: CDR1 SGHTA, CDR2 FQGNSA. The CDR3 runs to 16 residues. The DNA of the CDR3 is TGTGCCAGCAGCTTAGGATTTGATAGACTAAGCAATGAGCAGTTCTTC. It encodes CASSLGFDRLSNEQFF.

This clone was found once. The chain is built from TRBV6-5 and TRBJ1-2; 10 bases map to TRBD1. The J segment lost 8 bases and the V segment lost 5 bases, leaving 11 bases of the junction unmatched. This CDR3 contains 15 residues. CDR1 is MNHEY, CDR2 SVGAGI, per germline. The CDR3 coding sequence is TGTGCCAGCAGTCAGACAGGGGGCTCATCAACGGGCTACACCTTC. It yields the protein CASSQTGGSSTGYTF.

This sequence joins TRBV6-2 or TRBV6-3 and TRBJ2-2; possible D gene TRBD2, 6 bases. V dropped 6 bases and J dropped 0 bases, with 17 bases sitting between them. CDR1 is MNHEY and CDR2 is SVGEGT in the germline V gene. This CDR3 is built from 17 residues. The CDR3 loop reads CASSPTRGRTNTGELFF. The CDR3 DNA follows: TGTGCCAGCAGCCCTACGCGGGGCAGAACGAACACCGGGGAGCTGTTTTTT.

The chain is built from TRBV28 and TRBJ2-5, with D tentatively TRBD1 (6 bases). The CDR3 extends over 13 amino acids. V gave up 7 bases and J gave up 5 bases, with 14 bases separating them. In germline, CDR1 is MDHEN, CDR2 SYDVKM. The CDR3 region has the DNA TGTGCCAGCAACTCACAGGGCGGCGAGACCCAGTACTTC. Translated: CASNSQGGETQYF.

This rearrangement joins TRBV2 to TRBJ2-1, with TRBD2 as a possible D gene (5 bases). CDR1 and CDR2 from the germline V gene are SNHLY and FYNNEI. The germline V and J ends were trimmed by 6 bases and 6 bases, with 9 bases remaining between them. The CDR3 totals 12 residues. The DNA for the CDR3 is TGTGCCAGCAGCGGGATCTCCAATGAGCAGTTCTTC. Its protein product is CASSGISNEQFF.

The chain joins TRBV7-2 to TRBJ2-5; D unresolved. CDR1 and CDR2 (germline): SGHTA, FQGNSA. This CDR3 comprises 16 residues. The ends were cut back, 1 base at V and 0 bases at J, with 12 bases in the middle. The CDR3 DNA is TGTGCCAGCAGCTTAGGCCGCTTCAGGAACCAAGAGACCCAGTACTTC. It encodes CASSLGRFRNQETQYF.